A single sample is the source of the 26 T cell receptor beta chains below, sequenced in a study of blood T cell repertoires in COVID-19. Clones were read by immunoSEQ multiplex PCR, and TCRdb kept only the in-frame ones, dropping some. The sample has around 150,000 clones, about 87% seen once. The sample consisted of peripheral blood. The receptor set was obtained from a human donor with COVID-19, enrolled during active disease. The donor label of this sample is uncertain.

The rearrangement joins TRBV7-3 to TRBJ2-7; 9 nucleotides agree with TRBD1. V shed 6 bases and J 6 bases; nucleotides not matched to a gene: 6. The CDR3 runs 13 residues. Germline assignment: CDR1 SGHTA and CDR2 FQGTGA. CDR3 coding DNA: TGTGCCAGCAGTCCGGGACAGGGTTCCGAGCAGTACTTC. This translates into CASSPGQGSEQYF.

The chain carries TRBV29-1 and TRBJ1-5; D gene ambiguous. Germline values: CDR1 SQVTM, CDR2 ANQGSEA. Trimming removed 6 bases at V and 5 bases at J, with 14 bases between. The length of the CDR3 is 13 residues. The CDR3 loop is CSVRGGWDQPQHF. The CDR3 DNA is TGCAGCGTACGAGGAGGGTGGGATCAGCCCCAGCATTTT.

V gene TRBV27 combines with J gene TRBJ2-1; D perhaps matches TRBD2 (5 bases). Trimming took off 3 bases at V and 3 bases at J, with 12 bases between the two ends. Germline V gene sequence: CDR1 MNHEY, CDR2 SMNVEV (reference sequence). This CDR3 has 15 amino acids. CDR3 sequence (DNA): TGTGCCAGCAGTTTCGGGGAAACCTTCTACAATGAGCAGTTCTTC. Its translation: CASSFGETFYNEQFF.

The chain joins TRBV3-1 (or the pseudogene TRBV3-2) to TRBJ2-1, with 10 bases fitting TRBD2. The CDR3 runs to 16 residues. Germline V lookup: CDR1 LGHDT, CDR2 YNNKEL (reference sequence). V trimming: 1 base; J trimming: 4 bases; junction bases outside the gene matches: 4. The CDR3 sequence is CASSQVETSGYNEQFF. CDR3 bases: TGTGCCAGCAGCCAAGTGGAGACTAGCGGGTACAATGAGCAGTTCTTC.

The rearrangement joins TRBV28 to TRBJ1-2; 7 bases map to TRBD1. Unmatched junction bases numbered 20, after V lost 11 bases and J lost 8 bases. CDR1 and CDR2 from the germline V gene are MDHEN and SYDVKM. The CDR3 is 15 residues long. CDR3: CAVPTTGVRSGGYTF. The CDR3 region has the DNA TGTGCCGTACCCACCACAGGGGTGAGGTCGGGCGGCTACACCTTC.

The chain uses TRBV2 and TRBJ1-1, with D possibly being TRBD1 (5 bases). This CDR3 has 15 amino acids. With 6 bases removed from V and 4 bases from J, the gap between germline ends came to 18 bases. Germline CDR1 SNHLY, CDR2 FYNNEI. The CDR3 reads CASRLGEGPGTEAFF. CDR3 bases: TGTGCCAGCAGACTGGGGGAGGGGCCTGGCACTGAAGCTTTCTTT.

The chain recombines TRBV30 with TRBJ2-6; D call uncertain. CDR1 is GTSNPN, CDR2 SVGIG, per germline (reference sequence). V was clipped by 5 bases and J by 0 bases, with 8 bases between them. The CDR3 loop spans 14 amino acids. The CDR3 DNA reads as TGTGCCTGGGACTCGAGCTCTGGGGCCAACGTCCTGACTTTC. This sequence encodes CAWDSSSGANVLTF.

The CDR3 protein is CASSMGSLAGLQETQYF. As DNA, the CDR3 is TGTGCCAGTAGTATGGGATCACTAGCGGGGCTCCAAGAGACCCAGTACTTC. V usage is TRBV19 and J usage is TRBJ2-5; 10 nucleotides agree with TRBD2. The CDR3 consists of 17 residues. V lost 3 bases to trimming and J lost 1 base; unmatched junction nucleotides: 8. Germline V gene sequence: CDR1 LNHDA, CDR2 SQIVND (reference sequence).

This clone was recorded only once. The chain has TRBV15 and TRBJ1-1; the D gene is possibly TRBD1 (6 bases). Trimming removed 9 bases from V and 9 bases from J, with 20 bases in between. The CDR3 is made up of 13 amino acids. Germline V gives CDR1 LNHNV, CDR2 YYDKDF (reference sequence). The CDR3: CATSGGGRIKAFF. The DNA for the CDR3 is TGTGCCACTTCGGGGGGCGGTAGGATTAAAGCTTTCTTT.

This clone was recorded once. The CDR3 here is CASGLAQQGETQPQHF. The CDR3 nucleotides read TGTGCTAGTGGTTTGGCCCAACAGGGGGAAACTCAGCCCCAGCATTTT. The J gene is TRBJ1-5, the V gene TRBV12-5; 8 bases fit TRBD1. There are 16 residues in the CDR3. Per the germline V gene, CDR1 is LGHNT and CDR2 is FRNRAP. V shed 1 base and J 6 bases; nucleotides not matched to a gene: 8. The variable domain in full, completed from reference TRBV12-5 and TRBJ1-5, reads DARVTQTPRHKVTEMGQEVTMRCQPILGHNTVFWYRQTMMQGLELLAYFRNRAPLDDSGMPKDRFSAEMPDATLATLKIQPSEPRDSAVYFCASGLAQQGETQPQHFGDGTRLSIL.

The rearrangement links TRBV3-1 (or the pseudogene TRBV3-2) to TRBJ1-2; 10 bases align to TRBD1. Germline V gene lookup returns CDR1 LGHDT and CDR2 YNNKEL (reference sequence). The CDR3 is 13 amino acids. With 4 bases clipped from V and 8 bases from J, the junction kept 4 bases outside the gene matches. The CDR3 reads CASSRQGAGGYTF. The CDR3 nucleotides read TGTGCCAGCAGCCGACAGGGGGCTGGAGGCTACACCTTC.

The chain joins TRBV5-3 to TRBJ2-1, with 13 bases fitting TRBD2. TRBV5-3 is marked as an open reading frame, function uncertain. The CDR3 totals 15 residues. The V and J ends lost 4 bases and 9 bases, in that order; junction bases with no gene match: 7. The DNA of the CDR3 is TGTGCCAGAAGCCCCACTAGCGGGGGGGCGGGTGAGCAGTTCTTC. Amino acids: CARSPTSGGAGEQFF.

The chain's CDR3 is CASSQRGSETQYF. Here the CDR3 DNA reads TGTGCCAGCAGCCAAAGGGGGTCGGAGACCCAGTACTTC. V is TRBV3-1 (or the pseudogene TRBV3-2) and J is TRBJ2-5, with D perhaps matching TRBD1 (6 bases). V was trimmed by 2 bases and J by 5 bases, leaving 9 bases between them. Germline loops: CDR1 LGHDT, CDR2 YNNKEL (reference sequence). This CDR3 comprises 13 residues.

The chain combines TRBV5-1 with TRBJ2-2; 10 bases agree with TRBD1. There are 15 residues in the CDR3. V was clipped by 4 bases and J by 5 bases; unmatched bases: 5. Germline assignment: CDR1 SGHRS and CDR2 YFSETQ. In DNA form, the CDR3 reads TGCGCCAGCAGCACGGGACAGGGGATGACCGGGGAGCTGTTTTTT. Translated, it gives CASSTGQGMTGELFF.

The chain uses TRBV24-1 and TRBJ1-1, with 10 bases that match TRBD1. This CDR3 has 19 amino acids. V shed 5 bases, J shed 1 base, and the junction held 15 bases outside the gene matches. Germline CDR1 KGHDR, CDR2 SFDVKD. CDR3 sequence reads: CATSAFPGQGSYQNTEAFF. The CDR3 nucleotides read TGTGCCACCAGTGCCTTTCCGGGACAGGGGTCCTACCAGAACACTGAAGCTTTCTTT.

V usage is TRBV7-3 and J usage is TRBJ2-1, with 7 bases fitting TRBD1. Per the germline V gene, CDR1 is SGHTA and CDR2 is FQGTGA. V shed 2 bases and J 9 bases; nucleotides not matched to a gene: 7. The CDR3 runs to 14 residues. The CDR3 region has the DNA TGTGCCAGCAGCTTACGAGGGGGCCCGGGTGAGCAGTTCTTC. Translation gives CASSLRGGPGEQFF. Full variable domain (outside the CDR3, taken from reference TRBV7-3 and TRBJ2-1): GAGVSQTPSNKVTEKGKYVELRCDPISGHTALYWYRQSLGQGPEFLIYFQGTGAADDSGLPNDRFFAVRPEGSVSTLKIQRTERGDSAVYLCASSLRGGPGEQFFGPGTRLTVL.

This clone has a single count. The chain couples TRBV19 to TRBJ2-2; 13 nucleotides align to TRBD2. Germline-derived CDR1 and CDR2 are LNHDA and SQIVND (reference sequence). Trimming removed 2 bases from V and 6 bases from J; junction bases left unmatched: 15. The CDR3 is made up of 20 amino acids. CDR3: CASSIPSRLAGGRRSGELFF. The DNA for the CDR3 is TGTGCCAGTAGTATACCCTCGAGACTAGCGGGGGGCCGGAGGTCCGGGGAGCTGTTTTTT.

The CDR3 DNA follows: TGTGCCAGCAGCCTTCACGAAGCCTCTGGGGCCAACGTCCTGACTTTC. It is translated as CASSLHEASGANVLTF. The chain couples TRBV3-1 (or the pseudogene TRBV3-2) to TRBJ2-6; D remains ambiguous. CDR1 and CDR2 from the germline V gene are LGHDT and YNNKEL (reference sequence). The CDR3 totals 16 residues. Deletions cut 4 bases from V and 0 bases from J, with 10 bases between.

The V and J genes are TRBV7-8 and TRBJ1-2, with D perhaps matching TRBD1 (5 bases). Germline-derived CDR1 and CDR2 are SGHVS and FQNEAQ. V was trimmed by 1 base and J by 5 bases, leaving 8 bases between them. The CDR3 has 13 amino acids. In DNA form, the CDR3 reads TGTGCCAGCAGCTTAGGCGGGGGGTATGGCTACACCTTC. Its translation is CASSLGGGYGYTF.

The chain is built from TRBV28 and TRBJ2-7; D call uncertain. The V gene lost 6 bases and the J gene lost 1 base, with 7 bases spanning the gap. The CDR3 sequence is 12 residues long. Germline-derived CDR1 and CDR2 are MDHEN and SYDVKM. The DNA for the CDR3 is TGTGCCAGCAGCTCCGGTTCCTACGAGCAGTACTTC. Encoded protein: CASSSGSYEQYF.

V usage is TRBV6-5 and J usage is TRBJ1-2; D unclear. The germline V gene has CDR1 MNHEY and CDR2 SVGAGI. V shed 6 bases and J shed 2 bases, with 13 bases lying between them. CDR3 length equals 14 residues. The CDR3 DNA reads TGTGCCAGCAGGGAGCGGGGAACCAACTATGGCTACACCTTC. Its protein product is CASRERGTNYGYTF.

The V gene is TRBV4-1, the J gene TRBJ2-3; D remains unclear. This CDR3 contains 17 residues. V was clipped by 1 base and J by 0 bases, with 14 bases between them. The germline V gene encodes CDR1 MGHRA and CDR2 YSYEKL. The CDR3: CASSQGRLVASTDTQYF. The CDR3 DNA reads as TGCGCCAGCAGCCAAGGGAGACTGGTCGCTAGCACAGATACGCAGTATTTT.

The gene calls are TRBV4-2 and TRBJ2-3; possibly TRBD1 for D (5 bases). V was shortened by 0 bases and J by 1 base, with 11 bases between the two germline ends. The CDR3 runs 16 residues. The germline V gene has CDR1 LGHNA and CDR2 YNFKEQ. The CDR3 region has the DNA TGTGCCAGCAGCCAAGATTGGGCCAGGGGCACAGATACGCAGTATTTT. As protein: CASSQDWARGTDTQYF.

The rearrangement uses TRBV28 and TRBJ2-7; possible D gene TRBD2, 7 bases. Germline lookup yields CDR1 MDHEN and CDR2 SYDVKM. This CDR3 is 14 amino acids long. V was shortened by 3 bases and J by 6 bases, with 15 bases between the two germline ends. CDR3 in amino acids: CASSLGGAKAEQYF. In DNA, the CDR3 is TGTGCCAGCAGTTTGGGGGGGGCGAAGGCCGAGCAGTACTTC.

This chain links TRBV27 with TRBJ1-2; 8 bases match TRBD1. The CDR3 contains 12 residues. The germline CDR1 and CDR2 sequences are MNHEY and SMNVEV (reference sequence). Trimming removed 5 bases from V and 6 bases from J; junction bases left unmatched: 2. The CDR3 reads CASSDRGNGYTF. The CDR3 DNA follows: TGTGCCAGCAGTGACAGGGGCAATGGCTACACCTTC.

The chain carries TRBV2 and TRBJ2-7; a weak D match, TRBD2 (5 bases). The V and J ends lost 3 bases and 2 bases respectively, with 8 bases between them. Germline-derived CDR1 and CDR2 are SNHLY and FYNNEI. The CDR3 length is 13 residues. The CDR3 sequence: CASSDAGAYEQYF. The CDR3 DNA reads as TGTGCCAGCAGTGATGCCGGGGCCTACGAGCAGTACTTC. Together with reference TRBV2 and TRBJ2-7, the CDR3 gives the full variable domain: EPEVTQTPSHQVTQMGQEVILRCVPISNHLYFYWYRQILGQKVEFLVSFYNNEISEKSEIFDDQFSVERPDGSNFTLKIRSTKLEDSAMYFCASSDAGAYEQYFGPGTRLTVT.